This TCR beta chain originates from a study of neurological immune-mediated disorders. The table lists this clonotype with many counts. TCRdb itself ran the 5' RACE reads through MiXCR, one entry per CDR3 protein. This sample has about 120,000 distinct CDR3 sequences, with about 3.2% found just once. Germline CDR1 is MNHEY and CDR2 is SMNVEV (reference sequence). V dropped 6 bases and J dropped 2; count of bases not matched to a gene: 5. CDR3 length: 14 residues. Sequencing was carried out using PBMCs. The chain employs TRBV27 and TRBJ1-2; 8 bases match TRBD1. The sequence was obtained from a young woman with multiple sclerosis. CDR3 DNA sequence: TGTGCCAGCAGATACAGACAGGGGAACTATGGCTACACCTTC. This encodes CASRYRQGNYGYTF.